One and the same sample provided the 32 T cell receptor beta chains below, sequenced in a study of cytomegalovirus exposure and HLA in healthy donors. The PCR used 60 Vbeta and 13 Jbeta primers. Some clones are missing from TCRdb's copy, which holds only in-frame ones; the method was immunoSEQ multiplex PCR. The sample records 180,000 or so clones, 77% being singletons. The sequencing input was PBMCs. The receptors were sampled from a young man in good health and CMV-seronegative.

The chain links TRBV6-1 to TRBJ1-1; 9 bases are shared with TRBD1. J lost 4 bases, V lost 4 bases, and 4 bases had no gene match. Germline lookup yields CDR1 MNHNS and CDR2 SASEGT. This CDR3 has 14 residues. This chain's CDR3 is CASSVDRGSTEAFF. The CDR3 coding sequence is TGTGCCAGCAGTGTCGACAGGGGGAGCACTGAAGCTTTCTTT.

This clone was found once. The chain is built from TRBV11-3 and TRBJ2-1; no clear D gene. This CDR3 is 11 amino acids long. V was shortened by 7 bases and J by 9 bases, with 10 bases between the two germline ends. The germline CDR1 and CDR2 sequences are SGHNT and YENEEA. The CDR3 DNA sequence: TGTGCCAGCACATTCTCGGGTGAGCAGTTCTTC. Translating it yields CASTFSGEQFF.

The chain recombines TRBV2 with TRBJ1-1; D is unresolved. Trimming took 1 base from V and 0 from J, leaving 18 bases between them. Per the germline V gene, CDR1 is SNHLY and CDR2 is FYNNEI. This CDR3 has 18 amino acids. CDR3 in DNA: TGTGCCAGCAGTGAAGGAATTTCCAGAATGTTCATGAACACTGAAGCTTTCTTT. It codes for CASSEGISRMFMNTEAFF.

CDR3 nucleotides: TGCAGCGTTGGGGAGGGTTATCGCGAGCAGTACTTC. Translation gives CSVGEGYREQYF. The chain joins TRBV29-1 to TRBJ2-7; TRBD2 matches 7 bases. V shed 4 bases and J 6 bases; nucleotides not matched to a gene: 6. Germline V lookup: CDR1 SQVTM, CDR2 ANQGSEA. This CDR3 is 12 amino acids long.

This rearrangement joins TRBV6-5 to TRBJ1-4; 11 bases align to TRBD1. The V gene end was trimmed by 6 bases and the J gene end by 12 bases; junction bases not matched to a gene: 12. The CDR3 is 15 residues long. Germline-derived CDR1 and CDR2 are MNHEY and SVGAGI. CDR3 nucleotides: TGTGCCAGCAGAAAGGGACAGGGGGTGGGAAGTGAACTGTTTTTT. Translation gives CASRKGQGVGSELFF.

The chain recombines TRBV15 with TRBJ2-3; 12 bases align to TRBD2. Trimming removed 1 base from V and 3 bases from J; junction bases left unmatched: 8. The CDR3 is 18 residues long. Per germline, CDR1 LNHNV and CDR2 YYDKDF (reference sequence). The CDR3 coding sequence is TGTGCCACCAGCAGAGCGACTAGCGGGGGCCTCACGACAGATACGCAGTATTTT. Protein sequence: CATSRATSGGLTTDTQYF.

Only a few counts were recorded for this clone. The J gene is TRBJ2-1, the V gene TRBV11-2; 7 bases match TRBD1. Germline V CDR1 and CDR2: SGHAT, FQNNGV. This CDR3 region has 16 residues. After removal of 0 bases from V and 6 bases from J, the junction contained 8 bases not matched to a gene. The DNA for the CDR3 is TGTGCCAGCAGCTTAGAGATTAGGGGGCTATTCAATGAGCAGTTCTTC. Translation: CASSLEIRGLFNEQFF.

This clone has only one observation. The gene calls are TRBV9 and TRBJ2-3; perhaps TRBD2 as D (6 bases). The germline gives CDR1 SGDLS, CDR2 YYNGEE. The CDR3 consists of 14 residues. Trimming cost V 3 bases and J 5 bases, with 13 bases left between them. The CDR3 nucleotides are TGTGCCAGCAGCGGGAGGAGGGCCGAAGATACGCAGTATTTT. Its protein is CASSGRRAEDTQYF.

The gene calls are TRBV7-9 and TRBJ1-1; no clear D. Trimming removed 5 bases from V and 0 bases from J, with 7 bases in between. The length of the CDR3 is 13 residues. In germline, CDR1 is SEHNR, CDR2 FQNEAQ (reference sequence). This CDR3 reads CASSDTVNTEAFF. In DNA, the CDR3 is TGTGCCAGCAGCGATACAGTGAACACTGAAGCTTTCTTT. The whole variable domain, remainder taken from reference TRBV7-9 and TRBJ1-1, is DTGVSQNPRHKITKRGQNVTFRCDPISEHNRLYWYRQTLGQGPEFLTYFQNEAQLEKSRLLSDRFSAERPKGSFSTLEIQRTEQGDSAMYLCASSDTVNTEAFFGQGTRLTVV.

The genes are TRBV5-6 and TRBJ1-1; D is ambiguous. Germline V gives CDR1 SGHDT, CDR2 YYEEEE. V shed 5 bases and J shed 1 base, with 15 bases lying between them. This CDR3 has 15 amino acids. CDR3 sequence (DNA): TGTGCCAGCAGTTTGAGGCGCGGGTGGAACACTGAAGCTTTCTTT. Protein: CASSLRRGWNTEAFF.

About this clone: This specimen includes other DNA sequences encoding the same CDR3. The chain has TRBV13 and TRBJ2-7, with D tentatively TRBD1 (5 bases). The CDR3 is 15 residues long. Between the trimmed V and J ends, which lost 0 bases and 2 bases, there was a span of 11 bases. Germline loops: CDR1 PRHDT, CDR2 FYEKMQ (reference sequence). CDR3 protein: CASSLGGRVPYEQYF. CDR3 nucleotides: TGTGCCAGCAGCTTAGGTGGCAGGGTACCCTACGAGCAGTACTTC. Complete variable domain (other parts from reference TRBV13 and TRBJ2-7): AAGVIQSPRHLIKEKRETATLKCYPIPRHDTVYWYQQGPGQDPQFLISFYEKMQSDKGSIPDRFSAQQFSDYHSELNMSSLELGDSALYFCASSLGGRVPYEQYFGPGTRLTVT.

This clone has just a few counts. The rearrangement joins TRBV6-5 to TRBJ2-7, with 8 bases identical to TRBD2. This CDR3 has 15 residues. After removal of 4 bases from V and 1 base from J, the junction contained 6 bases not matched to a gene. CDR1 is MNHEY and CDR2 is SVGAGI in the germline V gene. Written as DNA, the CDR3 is TGTGCCAGCAGTTCGGGGGGGCCGGGATCCTACGAGCAGTACTTC. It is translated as CASSSGGPGSYEQYF.

CDR3 sequence reads: CASSLDGTGFGGEQFF. Here the CDR3 DNA reads TGCGCCAGCAGCTTGGATGGTACAGGGTTCGGTGGTGAGCAGTTCTTC. The V call is TRBV5-1, the J call TRBJ2-1; a weak D match, TRBD1 (6 bases). CDR3 length: 16 residues. The V and J ends lost 0 bases and 9 bases respectively, with 19 bases between them. The germline CDR1 and CDR2 sequences are SGHRS and YFSETQ.

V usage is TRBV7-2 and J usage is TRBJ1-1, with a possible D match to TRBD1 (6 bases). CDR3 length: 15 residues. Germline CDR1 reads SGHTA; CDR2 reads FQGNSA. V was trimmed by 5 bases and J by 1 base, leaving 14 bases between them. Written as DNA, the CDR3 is TGTGCCAGCAGCCAGCGGGGACACAGGAACACTGAAGCTTTCTTT. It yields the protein CASSQRGHRNTEAFF. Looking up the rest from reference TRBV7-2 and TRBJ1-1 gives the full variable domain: GAGVSQSPSNKVTEKGKDVELRCDPISGHTALYWYRQSLGQGLEFLIYFQGNSAPDKSGLPSDRFSAERTGGSVSTLTIQRTQQEDSAVYLCASSQRGHRNTEAFFGQGTRLTVV.

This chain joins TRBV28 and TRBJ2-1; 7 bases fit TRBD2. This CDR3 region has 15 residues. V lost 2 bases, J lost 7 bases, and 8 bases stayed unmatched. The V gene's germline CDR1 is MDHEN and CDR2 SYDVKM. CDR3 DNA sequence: TGTGCCAGCAGTTTAAGTGGGGGGGACTGGAATGAGCAGTTCTTC. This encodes CASSLSGGDWNEQFF.

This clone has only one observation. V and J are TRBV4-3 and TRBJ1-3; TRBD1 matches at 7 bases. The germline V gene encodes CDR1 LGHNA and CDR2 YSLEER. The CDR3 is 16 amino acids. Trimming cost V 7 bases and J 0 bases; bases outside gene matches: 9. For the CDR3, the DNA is TGCGCCAGCACCCCAGGGCGGACAGGCTCTGGAAACACCATATATTTT. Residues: CASTPGRTGSGNTIYF.

The CDR3 region is CSVEGRGNWYGYTF. The CDR3 nucleotides read TGCAGCGTTGAGGGACGGGGGAATTGGTATGGCTACACCTTC. V usage is TRBV29-1 and J usage is TRBJ1-2, with D perhaps TRBD1 (5 bases). The CDR3 is 14 residues long. V was clipped by 3 bases and J by 5 bases, with 16 bases between them. Germline values: CDR1 SQVTM, CDR2 ANQGSEA. Looking up the rest from reference TRBV29-1 and TRBJ1-2 gives the full variable domain: SAVISQKPSRDICQRGTSLTIQCQVDSQVTMMFWYRQQPGQSLTLIATANQGSEATYESGFVIDKFPISRPNLTFSTLTVSNMSPEDSSIYLCSVEGRGNWYGYTFGSGTRLTVV.

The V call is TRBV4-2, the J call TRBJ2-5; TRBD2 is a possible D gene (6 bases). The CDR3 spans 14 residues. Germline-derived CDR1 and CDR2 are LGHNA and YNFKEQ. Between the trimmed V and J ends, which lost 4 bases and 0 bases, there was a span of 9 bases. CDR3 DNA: TGTGCCAGCAGCCGATGGGGGGACCAAGAGACCCAGTACTTC. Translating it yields CASSRWGDQETQYF.

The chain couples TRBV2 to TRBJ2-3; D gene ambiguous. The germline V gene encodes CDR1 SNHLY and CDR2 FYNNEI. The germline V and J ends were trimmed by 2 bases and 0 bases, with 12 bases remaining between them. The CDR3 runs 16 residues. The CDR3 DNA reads TGTGCCAGCAGTGAAAACACTGAGACTAGCACAGATACGCAGTATTTT. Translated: CASSENTETSTDTQYF.

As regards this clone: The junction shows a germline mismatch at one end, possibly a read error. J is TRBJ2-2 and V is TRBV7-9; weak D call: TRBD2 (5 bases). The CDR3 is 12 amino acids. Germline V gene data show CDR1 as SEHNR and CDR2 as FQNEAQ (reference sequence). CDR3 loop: CSSSSRAEELFF. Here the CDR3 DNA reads TGTTCCAGCAGCTCGAGGGCGGAGGAGCTGTTTTTT.

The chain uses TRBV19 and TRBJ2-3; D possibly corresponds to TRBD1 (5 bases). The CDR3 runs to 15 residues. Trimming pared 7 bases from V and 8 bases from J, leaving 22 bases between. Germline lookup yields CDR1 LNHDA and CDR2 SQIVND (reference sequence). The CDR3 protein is CASMVWQGVRATQYF. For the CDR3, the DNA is TGTGCCAGTATGGTGTGGCAAGGGGTCAGAGCTACGCAGTATTTT.

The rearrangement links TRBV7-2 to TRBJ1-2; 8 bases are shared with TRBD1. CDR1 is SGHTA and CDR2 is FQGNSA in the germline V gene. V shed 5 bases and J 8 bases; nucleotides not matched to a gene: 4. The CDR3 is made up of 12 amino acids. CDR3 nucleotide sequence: TGTGCCAGCAGCCCTGACAGGGGCGGCTACACCTTC. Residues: CASSPDRGGYTF.

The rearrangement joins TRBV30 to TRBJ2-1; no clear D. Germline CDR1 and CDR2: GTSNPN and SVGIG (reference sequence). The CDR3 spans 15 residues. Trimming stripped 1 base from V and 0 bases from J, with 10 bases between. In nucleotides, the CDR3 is TGTGCCTGGAGTGGTATCACGAGCTCCTACAATGAGCAGTTCTTC. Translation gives CAWSGITSSYNEQFF.

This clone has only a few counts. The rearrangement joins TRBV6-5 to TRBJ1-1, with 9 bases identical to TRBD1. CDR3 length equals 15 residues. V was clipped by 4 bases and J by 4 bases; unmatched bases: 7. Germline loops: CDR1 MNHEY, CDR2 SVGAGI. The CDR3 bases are TGTGCCAGCAGTTTGGACAGGGGTGGGAGCACTGAAGCTTTCTTT. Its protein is CASSLDRGGSTEAFF.

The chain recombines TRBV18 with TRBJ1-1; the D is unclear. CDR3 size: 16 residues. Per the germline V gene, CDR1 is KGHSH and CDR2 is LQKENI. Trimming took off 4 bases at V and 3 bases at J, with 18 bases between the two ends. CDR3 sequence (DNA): TGTGCCAGCTCACTCCACGGAGGAGGAATGTACACTGAAGCTTTCTTT. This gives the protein CASSLHGGGMYTEAFF. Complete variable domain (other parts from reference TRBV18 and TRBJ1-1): NAGVMQNPRHLVRRRGQEARLRCSPMKGHSHVYWYRQLPEEGLKFMVYLQKENIIDESGMPKERFSAEFPKEGPSILRIQQVVRGDSAAYFCASSLHGGGMYTEAFFGQGTRLTVV.

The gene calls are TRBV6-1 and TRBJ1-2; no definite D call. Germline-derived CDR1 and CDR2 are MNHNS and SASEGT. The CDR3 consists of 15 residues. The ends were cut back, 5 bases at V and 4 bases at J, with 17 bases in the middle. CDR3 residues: CASSSWRSNIYGYTF. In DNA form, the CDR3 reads TGTGCCAGCAGTAGCTGGAGGAGCAACATCTATGGCTACACCTTC.

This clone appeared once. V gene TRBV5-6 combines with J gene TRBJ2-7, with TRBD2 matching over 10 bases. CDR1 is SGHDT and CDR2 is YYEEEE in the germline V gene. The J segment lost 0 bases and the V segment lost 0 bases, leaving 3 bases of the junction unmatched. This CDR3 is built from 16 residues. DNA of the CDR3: TGTGCCAGCAGCTTGGCTGGACTAGCGGCCTCCTACGAGCAGTACTTC. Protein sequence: CASSLAGLAASYEQYF. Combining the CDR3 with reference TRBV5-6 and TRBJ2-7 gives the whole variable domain DAGVTQSPTHLIKTRGQQVTLRCSPKSGHDTVSWYQQALGQGPQFIFQYYEEEERQRGNFPDRFSGHQFPNYSSELNVNALLLGDSALYLCASSLAGLAASYEQYFGPGTRLTVT.

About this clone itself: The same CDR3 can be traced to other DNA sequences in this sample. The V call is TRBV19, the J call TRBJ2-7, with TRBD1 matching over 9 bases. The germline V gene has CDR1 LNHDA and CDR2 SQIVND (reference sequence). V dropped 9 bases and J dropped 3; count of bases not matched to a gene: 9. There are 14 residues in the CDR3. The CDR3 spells CASSPGTGSYEQYF. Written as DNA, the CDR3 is TGTGCCAGCAGCCCCGGGACAGGGAGCTACGAGCAGTACTTC. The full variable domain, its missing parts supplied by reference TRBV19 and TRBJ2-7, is DGGITQSPKYLFRKEGQNVTLSCEQNLNHDAMYWYRQDPGQGLRLIYYSQIVNDFQKGDIAEGYSVSREKKESFPLTVTSAQKNPTAFYLCASSPGTGSYEQYFGPGTRLTVT.

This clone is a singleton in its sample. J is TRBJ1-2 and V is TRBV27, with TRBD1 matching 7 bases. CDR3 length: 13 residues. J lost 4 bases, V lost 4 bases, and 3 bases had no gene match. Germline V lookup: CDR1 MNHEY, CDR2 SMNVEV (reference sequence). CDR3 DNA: TGTGCCAGCAGTTCCCGACAGGGCTATGGCTACACCTTC. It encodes CASSSRQGYGYTF.

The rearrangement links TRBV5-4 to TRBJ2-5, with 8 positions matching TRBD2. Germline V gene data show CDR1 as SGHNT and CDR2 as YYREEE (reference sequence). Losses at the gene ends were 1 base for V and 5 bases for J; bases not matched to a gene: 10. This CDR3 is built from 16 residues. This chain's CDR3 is CASSLPGGAIGETQYF. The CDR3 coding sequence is TGTGCCAGCAGCTTGCCCGGGGGGGCTATCGGGGAGACCCAGTACTTC.

The CDR3 region has the DNA TGCAGCGTTGGGGACAGGGCAGATACGCAGTATTTT. This encodes CSVGDRADTQYF. The chain is built from TRBV29-1 and TRBJ2-3; 9 nucleotides agree with TRBD1. The CDR3 consists of 12 residues. The V gene's germline CDR1 is SQVTM and CDR2 ANQGSEA. V trimming: 4 bases; J trimming: 4 bases; junction bases outside the gene matches: 0.

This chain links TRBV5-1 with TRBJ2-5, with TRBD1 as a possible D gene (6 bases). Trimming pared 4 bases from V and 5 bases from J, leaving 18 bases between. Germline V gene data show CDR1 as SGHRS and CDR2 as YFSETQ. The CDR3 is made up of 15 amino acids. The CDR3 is CASSPVGGSVETQYF. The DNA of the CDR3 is TGCGCCAGCAGCCCCGTAGGGGGAAGTGTGGAGACCCAGTACTTC.